This T cell receptor beta chain was recovered during a study of read filtering for tumor transcriptome and immune sequencing (dated by TCRdb to 2018 to 2021). Context from the whole study: The cohort had 16 to 20 male and 11 to 15 female patients with a mean age of about 71 years, ranging from about 45 to 85. By revised international staging, under 10 patients were R-ISS I, 15 to 20 were R-ISS II and more than five were R-ISS III. After DNase treatment, whole-transcriptome libraries were prepared using the TruSeq RNA Access Library Prep Kit. TCR-region mapped reads per sample ranged from about 4 to 11 million with IR-seq versus only roughly 85 to 1,300 with RNA-seq. Using the same bone marrow samples, the study compared TCR repertoires obtained by targeted immune repertoire sequencing with those obtained by bulk whole-transcriptome sequencing. One of the main goals was to work out a read-filtering strategy for immune repertoire data, in particular whether clonotypes backed by only a single read should be removed.

The sample holds many counts of this clonotype. What this receptor recognizes is not known. Base qualities are not at hand, and no much larger clone is one base apart. TCR libraries were built from approximately 400 ng RNA with the Immunoverse kit, using molecular barcoded adaptors covering alpha/delta and beta/gamma chains. TCR library preparation used the same RNA that went into transcriptome sequencing. Sequencing of the TCR libraries was done on an Illumina HiSeq 4000 with 2 x 150 cycles. From the authors' description of their analysis: Using MiXCR, which included quality filtering and error correction, TCR reads were aligned to human V, D, J and C references and then assembled into CDR3 clonotypes. The tcR package in R was used for analysis of clonotype counts and gene usage diversity. For inspection of raw mapping reads, RNA-seq reads were mapped by STAR aligner version 2.5.3a onto GRCh37 of the human genome. To test how sequencing depth affected the clonotypes detected, IR-seq fastq files were randomly downsampled with Seqtk 1.3. TCRdb passed the public sequencing reads through fastp at Q25 and MiXCR, retaining productive beta sequences. CDR3 protein duplicates are merged, each entry listing the most common genes and DNA. These V and J calls originate from TCRdb's pipeline instead of the authors' own analysis. The sample table lists 93,000 or so distinct CDR3 sequences, 20% to 25% of them with a count of one. The ten largest account for roughly 11% of the sample.

Findings and caveats that apply to the study as a whole: In IR-seq, single-read clonotypes were about 81.9% of clonotypes but about 3.5% of total reads; in RNA-seq they were 74.6% of clonotypes and 44.6% of reads. Compared with RNA-seq, IR-seq captured clonotypes at much greater depth and more reliably, and a smaller IR-seq throughput was enough to identify most of the shared clonotypes. The correlation between IR-seq and RNA-seq shared clonotype proportions rose when single-read clonotypes were removed. The sorted CD138-negative fraction was not purified T cells but a mixed bone marrow immune population.

Bone marrow was sampled from every patient at the time of active disease. Bone marrow mononuclear cells were isolated by Ficoll-Hypaque density gradient centrifugation. CD138-negative cells were obtained by negative selection after labeling with CD138 magnetic microbeads on a MACS separator, removing myeloma plasma cells. Flow cytometry with CD138 antibodies on an Attune NxT was used to check how pure the isolated cells were. TRIzol reagent was used to extract total RNA, which was then quantified with a NanoDrop spectrophotometer. For each patient, the CD138-negative bone marrow sample underwent paired RNA-seq and IR-seq. Its CDR3 holds 14 amino acids, cysteine through phenylalanine. Solely the CDR3 DNA is kept, with 42 bases framed from the first base. From a lookup of the germline V gene, CDR1 and CDR2 are MDHEN and SYDVKM. V trim: 6 bases; J trim: 4 bases; unmatched bases: 6.

This clonotype was sampled from a donor at least 40 years old with multiple myeloma. Sequenced sample: a population of CD138-negative cells sorted from bone marrow. In light of the paper, this sample's cell subset or site label describes: bone marrow mononuclear cells depleted of CD138+ plasma/myeloma cells by negative magnetic selection. In this chain, TRBV28 is recombined with TRBJ1-5, and 7 junctional nucleotides match TRBD1. The DNA reads as follows: TGTGCCAGCAGAAAAGGACAGGAGAATCAGCCCCAGCATTTT. It encodes CASRKGQENQPQHF.